This TCR beta chain was observed in a study of blood T cell repertoires in COVID-19. The CDR3 spans 13 residues. Trimming took 2 bases from V and 6 from J, leaving 7 bases between them. Germline values: CDR1 MNHEY, CDR2 SVGAGI. The protocol was immunoSEQ multiplex PCR, while the TCRdb copy is restricted to in-frame clones and leaves out a portion. The sample holds about 180,000 clones; 86% are singletons and the top ten take 8% to 10%. The sample was PBMCs or T cells enriched from blood (not recorded which). The J gene is TRBJ2-2, the V gene TRBV6-5, with D perhaps matching TRBD1 (5 bases). The receptor was derived from a woman aged 25 to 45 who had recovered from COVID-19. The CDR3 here is CASSYGAPGELFF. CDR3 nucleotides: TGTGCCAGCAGTTACGGGGCCCCCGGGGAGCTGTTTTTT.